Each of the 10 T cell receptor beta chains below was sequenced from the same sample in a study of monozygotic twins with inflammatory bowel disease. TCRdb reanalyzed the 5' RACE reads, giving one entry per CDR3 protein sequence and no DNA. The sample holds approximately 340,000 distinct CDR3 sequences. Sequences were obtained from blood. The source is a human donor with ulcerative colitis or Crohn's disease, or a healthy co-twin of an affected twin (not recorded which).

The J gene is TRBJ1-1, the V gene TRBV7-2; TCRdb reports TRBD1, a call that lacks DNA to check it against. CDR3 length: 14 amino acids. From germline, CDR1 is SGHTA and CDR2 FQGNSA. This CDR3 is CASSSGQMNTEAFF. Together with reference TRBV7-2 and TRBJ1-1, the CDR3 gives the full variable domain: GAGVSQSPSNKVTEKGKDVELRCDPISGHTALYWYRQSLGQGLEFLIYFQGNSAPDKSGLPSDRFSAERTGGSVSTLTIQRTQQEDSAVYLCASSSGQMNTEAFFGQGTRLTVV.

The gene calls are TRBV12-3 or TRBV12-4 and TRBJ1-5; the TCRdb call, TRBD1, lacks DNA for checking. The CDR3 spans 15 residues. The CDR3 here is CASSFRTGGGQPQHF.

The gene calls are TRBV2 and TRBJ2-2; lacking DNA, the TRBD1 call made by TCRdb goes unchecked. From germline, CDR1 is SNHLY and CDR2 FYNNEI. This CDR3 has 16 amino acids. The CDR3: CASSGIWTGGPGELFF.

The chain uses TRBV7-2 and TRBJ2-1; lacking DNA, the TRBD1 call made by TCRdb goes unchecked. CDR1 is SGHTA, CDR2 FQGNSA, per germline. CDR3 size: 16 residues. Here the CDR3 reads CASSLSPATLYNEQFF.

This chain links TRBV5-5 with TRBJ2-3; lacking DNA, the TRBD1 call made by TCRdb goes unchecked. The CDR3 loop spans 15 amino acids. Germline lookup yields CDR1 SGHKS and CDR2 YYEKEE (reference sequence). The CDR3: CASSFRGQVTDTQYF.

The chain links TRBV11-1 to TRBJ2-7; the D call of TRBD1 rests on TCRdb alone, since no DNA is present to check it. The CDR3 loop spans 19 amino acids. Germline V gives CDR1 SGHAT, CDR2 FQDESV (reference sequence). The chain's CDR3 is CASSSLIVQGSQGSYEQYF.

CDR3 residues: CASSPDRGPFNQPQHF. V usage is TRBV7-2 and J usage is TRBJ1-5; the TCRdb call, TRBD1, lacks DNA for checking. Germline CDR1 and CDR2: SGHTA and FQGNSA. The CDR3 runs to 16 residues. The full variable domain, with the rest looked up from reference TRBV7-2 and TRBJ1-5, is GAGVSQSPSNKVTEKGKDVELRCDPISGHTALYWYRQSLGQGLEFLIYFQGNSAPDKSGLPSDRFSAERTGGSVSTLTIQRTQQEDSAVYLCASSPDRGPFNQPQHFGDGTRLSIL.

The chain joins TRBV2 to TRBJ2-1. The CDR3 covers 13 residues. CDR1 SNHLY and CDR2 FYNNEI come from the germline V gene. This chain's CDR3 is CATTGISYNEQFF.

V is TRBV7-9 and J is TRBJ2-5; as DNA is missing, the TRBD2 call by TCRdb cannot be tested. The CDR3 is made up of 15 amino acids. Germline CDR1 reads SEHNR; CDR2 reads FQNEAQ (reference sequence). The CDR3 sequence: CASSPGLAGEETQYF.

The chain joins TRBV12-3 or TRBV12-4 to TRBJ1-2. The CDR3 spans 13 residues. The CDR3 sequence is CASTLDSFYGYTF.